The 11 T cell receptor beta chains given below trace back to one sample, sequenced in a study of T cell repertoires and Cas9 in healthy adults. TCRdb's table, derived via immunoSEQ multiplex PCR, lists solely in-frame clones and lacks some. This table holds tens of thousands of clones, 85% to 95% found once. Sample: CD4+ effector T cells (CD127+, CD25-, CD137-, CD154-) from PBMCs; culture status not recorded. All receptors derive from a human donor in good health.

V usage is TRBV5-5 and J usage is TRBJ1-5, with D possibly being TRBD1 (6 bases). This CDR3 comprises 15 residues. Trimming left V 1 base short and J 6 bases short, with 14 bases between. In germline, CDR1 is SGHKS, CDR2 YYEKEE (reference sequence). In DNA form, the CDR3 reads TGTGCCAGCAGCTTGTCCCCCACAGGGCTTCAGCCCCAGCATTTT. Translated: CASSLSPTGLQPQHF.

The chain uses TRBV7-6 and TRBJ1-5; D unclear. This CDR3 comprises 16 residues. The V gene lost 1 base and the J gene lost 0 bases, with 10 bases spanning the gap. Germline V gene sequence: CDR1 SGHVS, CDR2 FNYEAQ. The CDR3 DNA reads as TGTGCCAGCAGCTTAGGACCGCCAGATAGCAATCAGCCCCAGCATTTT. This gives the protein CASSLGPPDSNQPQHF.

This clone came up a few times. This chain connects TRBV18 to TRBJ1-4; unclear D gene. There are 15 residues in the CDR3. Germline loops: CDR1 KGHSH, CDR2 LQKENI. The V end was cut by 3 bases, the J end by 0 bases, with 8 bases between. The CDR3 region is CASSPTVATNEKLFF. CDR3 nucleotide sequence: TGTGCCAGCTCACCGACGGTTGCAACTAATGAAAAACTGTTTTTT.

The rearrangement links TRBV7-3 to TRBJ1-2; a weak D match, TRBD1 (5 bases). Germline CDR1 and CDR2: SGHTA and FQGTGA. V lost 5 bases, J lost 1 base, and 8 bases lay in between. The CDR3 has 13 residues. CDR3 nucleotides: TGTGCCAGCAGCCCTGACAGTAACTATGGCTACACCTTC. Protein: CASSPDSNYGYTF.

The chain links TRBV14 to TRBJ2-5; D tentatively fits TRBD1 or TRBD2 (5 bases each). CDR1 is SGHDN, CDR2 FVKESK, per germline. The CDR3 has 15 amino acids. The V end was cut by 5 bases, the J end by 7 bases, with 20 bases between. In DNA form, the CDR3 reads TGTGCCAGCAGCAGGAAGGGACCATTGTTCGGGACCCAGTACTTC. It codes for CASSRKGPLFGTQYF.

This chain links TRBV7-3 with TRBJ2-1; perhaps D is TRBD1 or TRBD2 (5 bases each). V was cut by 4 bases and J by 10 bases, with 14 bases left in between. The CDR3 extends over 13 amino acids. The germline gives CDR1 SGHTA, CDR2 FQGTGA. CDR3 sequence reads: CASSSGPRMEQFF. The CDR3 DNA sequence: TGTGCCAGCAGCTCGGGACCTAGAATGGAGCAGTTCTTC.

The gene calls are TRBV7-2 and TRBJ2-3; possible D gene TRBD1, 6 bases. Germline V lookup: CDR1 SGHTA, CDR2 FQGNSA. The CDR3 covers 16 residues. Trimming took off 2 bases at V and 2 bases at J, with 14 bases between the two ends. The CDR3 sequence is CASSLWGTHVTDTQYF. CDR3 DNA: TGTGCCAGCAGCTTATGGGGGACACATGTCACAGATACGCAGTATTTT.

This chain joins TRBV6-6 and TRBJ2-1; 8 bases are shared with TRBD1. CDR3 length equals 11 residues. The V segment lost 4 bases and the J segment 15 bases; nucleotides outside the gene matches: 5. CDR1 is MNHNY and CDR2 is SVGAGI in the germline V gene (reference sequence). CDR3 amino acids: CASSSGQGRFF. The CDR3 bases are TGTGCCAGCAGTTCTGGACAGGGTAGGTTCTTC.

The V gene is TRBV28, the J gene TRBJ2-3; 7 nucleotides match TRBD2. The CDR3 runs to 12 residues. Germline CDR1 is MDHEN and CDR2 is SYDVKM. J lost 9 bases, V lost 6 bases, and 6 bases had no gene match. Here the CDR3 DNA reads TGTGCCAGCAGCACAAGCGGGAACACGCAGTATTTT. Translating it yields CASSTSGNTQYF.

The genes are TRBV7-9 and TRBJ2-3, with TRBD2 matching over 9 bases. There are 16 residues in the CDR3. Per germline, CDR1 SEHNR and CDR2 FQNEAQ (reference sequence). With V trimmed by 5 bases and J by 2 bases, 8 bases remained unmatched. DNA for the CDR3: TGTGCCAGCAGCCTGCAAATAGCGGGAGCCACAGATACGCAGTATTTT. Amino acids: CASSLQIAGATDTQYF.

This clone has only one observation. The chain joins TRBV2 to TRBJ1-1; 10 bases line up with TRBD1. CDR1 and CDR2 (germline): SNHLY, FYNNEI. This CDR3 has 14 amino acids. The trim removed 6 bases at V and 6 bases at J, leaving 7 bases unmatched. The CDR3: CASRETGGVSEAFF. The CDR3 DNA is TGTGCCAGCAGAGAGACAGGGGGCGTCTCTGAAGCTTTCTTT.